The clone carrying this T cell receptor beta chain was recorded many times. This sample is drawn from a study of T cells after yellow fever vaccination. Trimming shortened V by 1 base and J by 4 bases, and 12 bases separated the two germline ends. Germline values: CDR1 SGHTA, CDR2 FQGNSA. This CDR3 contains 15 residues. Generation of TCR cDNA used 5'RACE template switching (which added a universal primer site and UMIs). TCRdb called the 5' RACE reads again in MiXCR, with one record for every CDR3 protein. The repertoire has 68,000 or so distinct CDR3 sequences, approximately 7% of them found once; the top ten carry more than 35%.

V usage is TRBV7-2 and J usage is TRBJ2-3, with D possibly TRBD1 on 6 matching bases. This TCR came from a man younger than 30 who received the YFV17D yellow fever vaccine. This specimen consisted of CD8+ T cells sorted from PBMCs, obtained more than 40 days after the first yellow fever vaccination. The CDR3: CASSLDNRDADTQYF. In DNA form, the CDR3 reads TGTGCCAGCAGCTTAGATAACAGGGACGCAGATACGCAGTATTTT.